This T cell receptor beta chain came from a study of blood T cell repertoires in COVID-19. Study-wide context: The United States, Italy and Spain supplied acute and convalescent COVID-19 samples. In each case, the material was cDNA or gDNA derived from T cells, B-cell-depleted T cells, or PBMCs.

This clone was found a few times. In the original processing: The authors estimated nucleated cell counts from reference gene primer amplification. TCRdb's copy holds only in-frame clones and misses some; the assay was immunoSEQ multiplex PCR. That table is the source of V, J and clone size, and D and trimming were worked out from the DNA. The sample consists of nearly 95,000 clones, about 89% of them appearing once. There are 13 residues in the CDR3. Per germline, CDR1 MNHNY and CDR2 SVGAGI (reference sequence). Trimming at V came to 1 base and at J to 8 bases, leaving 3 bases not matched to a gene. This clonotype was obtained from a human donor with acute or convalescent COVID-19. The donor label of this sample is uncertain. What was sequenced was peripheral blood. The rearrangement links TRBV6-6 to TRBJ1-2, with TRBD1 identical over 8 bases. The CDR3 nucleotides are TGTGCCAGCAGTTACTTAGGACAGGGAGGCTACACCTTC. Translated, it gives CASSYLGQGGYTF.